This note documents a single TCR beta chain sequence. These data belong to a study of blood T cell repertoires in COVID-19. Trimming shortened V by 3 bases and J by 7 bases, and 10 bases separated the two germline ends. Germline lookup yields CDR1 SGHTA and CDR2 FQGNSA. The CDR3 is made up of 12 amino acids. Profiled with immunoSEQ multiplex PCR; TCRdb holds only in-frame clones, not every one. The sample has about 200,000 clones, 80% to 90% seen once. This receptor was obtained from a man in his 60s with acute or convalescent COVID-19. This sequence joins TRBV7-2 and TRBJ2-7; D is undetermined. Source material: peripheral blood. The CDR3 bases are TGTGCCAGCAGCTTCTACTATGGTGAGCAGTACTTC. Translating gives CASSFYYGEQYF. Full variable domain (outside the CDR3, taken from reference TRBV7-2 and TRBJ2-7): GAGVSQSPSNKVTEKGKDVELRCDPISGHTALYWYRQSLGQGLEFLIYFQGNSAPDKSGLPSDRFSAERTGGSVSTLTIQRTQQEDSAVYLCASSFYYGEQYFGPGTRLTVT.